The 8 T cell receptor beta chains below come from one sample, sequenced in a study of neoadjuvant nivolumab and ipilimumab in lung cancer. Some clones are missing from TCRdb's copy, which holds only in-frame ones; the method was immunoSEQ multiplex PCR. This table holds about 30,000 clones, roughly 90% found once. The material was peripheral blood, obtained after neoadjuvant nivolumab, alone or with ipilimumab, at or shortly before surgery. The source is an adult with non-small cell lung cancer.

This sequence joins TRBV7-3 and TRBJ2-5; no reliable D call. The CDR3 runs 13 residues. Germline V CDR1 and CDR2: SGHTA, FQGTGA. Trimming stripped 5 bases from V and 2 bases from J, with 9 bases between. CDR3 protein: CASSPGVQETQYF. The CDR3 region has the DNA TGTGCCAGCAGCCCCGGCGTTCAAGAGACCCAGTACTTC.

The J gene is TRBJ2-6, the V gene TRBV18; D call uncertain. V dropped 6 bases and J dropped 0 bases, with 18 bases sitting between them. The CDR3 length is 18 residues. Per germline, CDR1 KGHSH and CDR2 LQKENI. CDR3 sequence: CASSAFGTFSSGANVLTF. The CDR3, as DNA: TGTGCCAGCTCCGCGTTCGGTACATTTAGCTCTGGGGCCAACGTCCTGACTTTC.

The chain joins TRBV7-2 to TRBJ2-3, with unresolved D. V lost 5 bases and J 0 bases, leaving 9 bases between the germline ends. The V gene's germline CDR1 is SGHTA and CDR2 FQGNSA. This CDR3 has 14 residues. The CDR3 spells CASSLQLSTDTQYF. The CDR3 region has the DNA TGTGCCAGCAGCCTACAGCTTAGCACAGATACGCAGTATTTT.

V gene TRBV5-5 combines with J gene TRBJ2-1; the match to TRBD1 covers 7 bases. Germline V gives CDR1 SGHKS, CDR2 YYEKEE (reference sequence). Trimming took 3 bases from V and 5 from J; bases not matched to a gene: 2. The CDR3 extends over 13 amino acids. The CDR3 is CASSWDRDNEQFF. CDR3 nucleotide sequence: TGTGCCAGCAGCTGGGACAGAGACAATGAGCAGTTCTTC.

This chain links TRBV7-6 with TRBJ2-1, with D possibly being TRBD2 (5 bases). Germline assignment: CDR1 SGHVS and CDR2 FNYEAQ. V was shortened by 4 bases and J by 9 bases, with 7 bases between the two germline ends. The CDR3 runs 11 residues. CDR3 bases: TGTGCCAGCAGCTACGGGGTTGAGCAGTTCTTC. Its translation is CASSYGVEQFF.

The chain recombines TRBV5-1 with TRBJ1-1; 9 bases line up with TRBD1. V shed 4 bases, J shed 4 bases, and the junction held 8 bases outside the gene matches. CDR1 SGHRS and CDR2 YFSETQ come from the germline V gene. The CDR3 consists of 15 residues. In DNA, the CDR3 is TGCGCCAGCAGCCCCGGACAGGGGTACGGCACTGAAGCTTTCTTT. This translates into CASSPGQGYGTEAFF. Full variable domain (remainder filled in from reference TRBV5-1 and TRBJ1-1): KAGVTQTPRYLIKTRGQQVTLSCSPISGHRSVSWYQQTPGQGLQFLFEYFSETQRNKGNFPGRFSGRQFSNSRSEMNVSTLELGDSALYLCASSPGQGYGTEAFFGQGTRLTVV.

This clone was counted once. V usage is TRBV11-3 and J usage is TRBJ1-1; D is unclear. The ends were cut back, 1 base at V and 2 bases at J, with 8 bases in the middle. This CDR3 has 14 amino acids. Germline V gene sequence: CDR1 SGHNT, CDR2 YENEEA. The CDR3 protein is CASSLGAANTEAFF. The CDR3 DNA reads as TGTGCCAGCAGCTTAGGGGCAGCTAACACTGAAGCTTTCTTT.

This clone was seen once. The chain carries TRBV19 and TRBJ1-5; D is unresolved. This CDR3 is 12 amino acids long. Germline lookup yields CDR1 LNHDA and CDR2 SQIVND (reference sequence). With 3 bases removed from V and 7 bases from J, the gap between germline ends came to 7 bases. The CDR3 here is CASSIFPQPQHF. The DNA of the CDR3 is TGTGCCAGTAGTATTTTCCCCCAGCCCCAGCATTTT.